This is a list of T cell receptor beta chains from one sample in a study of cytomegalovirus exposure and HLA in healthy donors. Data came from immunoSEQ multiplex PCR; TCRdb stores just in-frame clones and leaves some out. The profile shows 200,000 to 250,000 clones, under 90% of them singletons. Sequencing used PBMCs. The source of these receptors is a human donor in good health. Each CDR3 is given with its conserved first and last residue. Fields, in order: V gene, CDR3 protein.

TRBV7-3	CASSPAGTGELFF
TRBV4-1	CASSQTPEGFPYEQYF
TRBV5-4	CASSLIQVRELLTDTQYF
TRBV7-3	CASSLSLNTGELFF
TRBV2	CASTQGDTQYF
TRBV5-1	CASTGQGTYEQYF
TRBV29-1	CSVGRNGQEETQYF
TRBV6-5	CATAPSGRAYNEQFF
TRBV29-1	CSVPGLAPYEQYF
TRBV6-5	CASSEALSSAFF
TRBV5-1	CASSPQGMGLEQYF
TRBV6-6	CASRTAGVDIQYF
TRBV6-6	CASSSIPSEETQYF
TRBV29-1	CSVRRELGTEAFF
TRBV9	CASSTSGTRNIYEQYF
TRBV19	CASSMSSGGYTF
TRBV4-1	CASSQLVPGQGANYGYTF
TRBV28	CASSLIGTGASDTQYF
TRBV30	CAWSVIFDEKLFF
TRBV5-1	CASSPRGNQETQYF
TRBV9	CASRLGTSDYNEQFF
TRBV5-4	CASSYRGGDTQYF
TRBV7-9	CASSLDGNSATNEKLFF
TRBV2	CASSATRARGTEAFF
TRBV4-3	CASSQEYLVGIQYF
TRBV28	CASSSPTGPFNEKLFF
TRBV9	CASSEGTENTGELFF
TRBV7-6	CASSKGLADYNEQFF
TRBV6-6	CASSYSGGSSTDTQYF
TRBV14	CASSRDSNYGYTF
TRBV27	CASTVAQPQHF
TRBV28	CASRTTGLDEQFF
TRBV7-8	CASSAQGAVTGELFF
TRBV28	CASSTPSTGVTEAFF
TRBV4-1	CASSRLAGVETQYF
TRBV4-2	CASSHPSVSYNEQFF
TRBV18	CASSPPSIAGYYEQYF
TRBV2	CASSFRGQGANTEAFF
TRBV4-1	CASSQVLAGGSTDTQYF